This T cell receptor (beta chain) was sequenced for a study of control samples from healthy donors and cancer patients. Method: immunoSEQ multiplex PCR; TCRdb's copy keeps in-frame clones and lacks some. The sample lists about 140,000 clones; roughly 92% were seen once. V lost 2 bases to trimming and J lost 0 bases; unmatched junction nucleotides: 7. This CDR3 is 17 amino acids long. CDR1 and CDR2 (germline): KGHSH, LQKENI. The chain uses TRBV18 and TRBJ2-1; 7 nucleotides agree with TRBD1. The sequencing input was blood. This TCR came from a man aged 30-40 years in good health. Here the CDR3 reads CASSPELDRSSYNEQFF. The DNA of the CDR3 is TGTGCCAGCTCACCAGAATTGGACAGGAGCTCCTACAATGAGCAGTTCTTC. The full variable domain, its missing parts supplied by reference TRBV18 and TRBJ2-1, is NAGVMQNPRHLVRRRGQEARLRCSPMKGHSHVYWYRQLPEEGLKFMVYLQKENIIDESGMPKERFSAEFPKEGPSILRIQQVVRGDSAAYFCASSPELDRSSYNEQFFGPGTRLTVL.